One T cell receptor (beta chain) is described in this entry. The antigen remains unidentified. The data belong to a study of lymphopenia after photon versus proton radiotherapy. The table came from immunoSEQ multiplex PCR; TCRdb's copy has only in-frame clones and leaves some out. The profile shows approximately 70,000 clones, around 90% of them singletons. Study-wide results and limits: Relative stability marked proton patients; photon patients lost diversity and naive cells. After lymphocyte nadir, photon-treated repertoires showed oligoclonal expansion, especially CD8+ Temra.

Looked up from germline, CDR1 is MNHEY and CDR2 is SVGAGI. The CDR3 sequence is 15 residues long. Trimming removed 6 bases from V and 1 base from J, with 15 bases in between. The clonotype originates from a man older than 75 with esophageal cancer. Material: peripheral blood, obtained from a patient treated with proton-based radiotherapy. This chain joins TRBV6-5 and TRBJ1-2, with D uncertain. The chain's CDR3 is CASRLREQINYGYTF. The CDR3 bases are TGTGCCAGCAGACTACGGGAGCAAATTAACTATGGCTACACCTTC.